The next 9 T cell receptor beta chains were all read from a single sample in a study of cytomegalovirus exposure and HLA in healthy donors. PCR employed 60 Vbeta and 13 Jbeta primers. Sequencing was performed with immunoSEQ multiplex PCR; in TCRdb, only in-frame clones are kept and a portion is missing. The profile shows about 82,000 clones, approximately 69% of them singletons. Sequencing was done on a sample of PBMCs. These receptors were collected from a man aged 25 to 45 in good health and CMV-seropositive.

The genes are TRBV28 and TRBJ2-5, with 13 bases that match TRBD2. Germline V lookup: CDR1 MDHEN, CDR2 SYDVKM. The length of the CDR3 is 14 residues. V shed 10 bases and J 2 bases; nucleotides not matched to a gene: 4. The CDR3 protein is CATGTSGVQETQYF. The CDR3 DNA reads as TGTGCCACAGGGACTAGCGGGGTTCAAGAGACCCAGTACTTC. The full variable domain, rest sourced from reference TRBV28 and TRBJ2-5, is DVKVTQSSRYLVKRTGEKVFLECVQDMDHENMFWYRQDPGLGLRLIYFSYDVKMKEKGDIPEGYSVSREKKERFSLILESASTNQTSMYLCATGTSGVQETQYFGPGTRLLVL.

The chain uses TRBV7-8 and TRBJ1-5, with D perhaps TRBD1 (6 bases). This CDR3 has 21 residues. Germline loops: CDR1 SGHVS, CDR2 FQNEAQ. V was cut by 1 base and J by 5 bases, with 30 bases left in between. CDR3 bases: TGTGCCAGCAGCTTAGGTGGTTTTCAGGGGCCAATCCCAATTGGCGATCAGCCCCAGCATTTT. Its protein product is CASSLGGFQGPIPIGDQPQHF.

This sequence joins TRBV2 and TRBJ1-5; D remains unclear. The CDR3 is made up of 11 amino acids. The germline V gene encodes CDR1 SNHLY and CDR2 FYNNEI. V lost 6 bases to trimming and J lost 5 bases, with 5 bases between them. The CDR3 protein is CASRLDQPQHF. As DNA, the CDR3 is TGTGCCAGCAGGTTAGATCAGCCCCAGCATTTT.

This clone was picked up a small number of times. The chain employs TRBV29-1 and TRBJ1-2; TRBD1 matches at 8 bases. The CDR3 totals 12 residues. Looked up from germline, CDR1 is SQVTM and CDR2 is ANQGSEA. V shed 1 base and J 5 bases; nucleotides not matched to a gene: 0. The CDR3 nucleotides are TGCAGCGTTGAAGGACAGGGGTATGGCTACACCTTC. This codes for CSVEGQGYGYTF.

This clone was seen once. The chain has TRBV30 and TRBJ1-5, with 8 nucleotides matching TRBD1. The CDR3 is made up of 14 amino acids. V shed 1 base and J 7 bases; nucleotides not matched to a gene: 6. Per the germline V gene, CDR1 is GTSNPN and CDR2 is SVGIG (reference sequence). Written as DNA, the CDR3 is TGTGCCTGGAGTGCTACAGGGGGGCGGCAGCCCCAGCATTTT. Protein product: CAWSATGGRQPQHF.

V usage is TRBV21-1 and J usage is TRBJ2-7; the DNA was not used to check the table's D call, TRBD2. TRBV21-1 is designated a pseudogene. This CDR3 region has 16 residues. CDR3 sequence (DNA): TGTGCCAGCAGCAAACCCTCGACTAGCGGCCCTCGCGAGCAGTACTTC. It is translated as CASSKPSTSGPREQYF.

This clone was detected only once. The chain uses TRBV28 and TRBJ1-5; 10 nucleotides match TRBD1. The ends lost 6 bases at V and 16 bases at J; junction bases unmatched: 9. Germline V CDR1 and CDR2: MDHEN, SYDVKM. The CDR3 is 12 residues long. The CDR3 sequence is CASRTPGQGIHF. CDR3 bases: TGTGCCAGCAGAACCCCGGGACAGGGGATACATTTT. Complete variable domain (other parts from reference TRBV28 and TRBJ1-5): DVKVTQSSRYLVKRTGEKVFLECVQDMDHENMFWYRQDPGLGLRLIYFSYDVKMKEKGDIPEGYSVSREKKERFSLILESASTNQTSMYLCASRTPGQGIHFGDGTRLSIL.

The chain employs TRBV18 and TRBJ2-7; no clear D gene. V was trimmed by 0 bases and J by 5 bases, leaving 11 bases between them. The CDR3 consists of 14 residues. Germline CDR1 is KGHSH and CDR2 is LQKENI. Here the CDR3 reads CASSPPEYDDEQYF. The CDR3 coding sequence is TGTGCCAGCTCACCACCGGAGTACGACGACGAGCAGTACTTC. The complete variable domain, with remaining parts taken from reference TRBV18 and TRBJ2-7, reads NAGVMQNPRHLVRRRGQEARLRCSPMKGHSHVYWYRQLPEEGLKFMVYLQKENIIDESGMPKERFSAEFPKEGPSILRIQQVVRGDSAAYFCASSPPEYDDEQYFGPGTRLTVT.

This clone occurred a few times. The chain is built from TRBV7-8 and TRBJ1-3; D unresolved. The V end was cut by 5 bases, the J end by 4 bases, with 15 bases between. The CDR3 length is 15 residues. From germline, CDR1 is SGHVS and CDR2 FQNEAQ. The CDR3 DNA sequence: TGTGCCAGCAGCCTGCAGCCTAGAGAGGGAAACACCATATATTTT. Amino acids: CASSLQPREGNTIYF.